This TCR beta chain was observed in a study of shared clonotypes between healthy human individuals. On the study more broadly: The composition of the donors was two women and a few men aged 18 to 49. General study findings and limits: The represented genetic and exposure-history diversity was limited by the small number of donors. Relative to memory subsets, naive subsets generally showed larger estimated richness.

Trimming took 6 bases from V and 5 from J; bases not matched to a gene: 10. Looked up from germline, CDR1 is MNHNS and CDR2 is SASEGT. This CDR3 contains 15 residues. Here immunoSEQ multiplex PCR was the method, and the copy in TCRdb shows in-frame clones only, minus some. The table has about 650,000 clones, 95% to 96% seen once. In regard to this clone: The antigen remains undetermined.

Terminally differentiated effector memory CD45RA+ cells were excluded by CCR7 positive selection of CD45RO-negative cells. Input material: naive CD8+ T cells sorted from blood. The chain has TRBV6-1 and TRBJ1-5; 7 bases align to TRBD1. The TCR originated in a woman in her twenties or thirties in good health. CDR3 DNA: TGTGCCAGCAGCCATAGGACAGGATATGATCAGCCCCAGCATTTT. Translation: CASSHRTGYDQPQHF.